These 27 T cell receptor beta chains share one sample of origin, sequenced in a study of blood T cell repertoires in COVID-19. Repertoires were generated with immunoSEQ multiplex PCR, while TCRdb's copy carries only in-frame clones and drops some. The table lists 300,000 or so clones, around 90% of them singletons. The sequencing sample was made of peripheral blood. These receptors all stem from a woman aged 40 to 50 with acute or convalescent COVID-19.

V and J are TRBV5-1 and TRBJ2-3, with unresolved D. The CDR3 loop spans 14 amino acids. V was trimmed by 4 bases and J by 1 base, leaving 10 bases between them. Germline CDR1 and CDR2: SGHRS and YFSETQ. CDR3 amino acids: CASSDTAGTDTQYF. Written as DNA, the CDR3 is TGCGCCAGCAGCGACACGGCCGGCACAGATACGCAGTATTTT.

This clone came up once. This chain uses TRBV11-2 with TRBJ2-1; 7 nucleotides line up with TRBD2. V lost 8 bases and J lost 3; bases outside the gene matches: 13. Germline CDR1 is SGHAT and CDR2 is FQNNGV. The CDR3 sequence is 16 residues long. CDR3 sequence (DNA): TGTGCCAGCGGAGATGTCGGTAGCGGGTTCTACAATGAGCAGTTCTTC. The encoded protein is CASGDVGSGFYNEQFF.

This chain links TRBV11-2 with TRBJ2-2; possible D gene TRBD2, 5 bases. Germline CDR1 SGHAT, CDR2 FQNNGV. This CDR3 has 14 residues. The V end lost 3 bases, the J end lost 2 bases, and 7 bases lay between the germline ends. CDR3 residues: CASSFGGNTGELFF. The CDR3 region has the DNA TGTGCCAGCAGCTTTGGAGGCAACACCGGGGAGCTGTTTTTT.

V gene TRBV19 combines with J gene TRBJ1-4; TRBD1 matches at 7 bases. After removal of 3 bases from V and 4 bases from J, the junction contained 2 bases not matched to a gene. The CDR3 contains 14 residues. Germline V lookup: CDR1 LNHDA, CDR2 SQIVND (reference sequence). DNA for the CDR3: TGTGCCAGTAGTATCACAGGGGATAATGAAAAACTGTTTTTT. It specifies CASSITGDNEKLFF. The full variable domain, its missing parts supplied by reference TRBV19 and TRBJ1-4, is DGGITQSPKYLFRKEGQNVTLSCEQNLNHDAMYWYRQDPGQGLRLIYYSQIVNDFQKGDIAEGYSVSREKKESFPLTVTSAQKNPTAFYLCASSITGDNEKLFFGSGTQLSVL.

The genes are TRBV11-2 and TRBJ1-1; D perhaps matches TRBD1 (6 bases). Germline assignment: CDR1 SGHAT and CDR2 FQNNGV. V lost 5 bases and J 5 bases, leaving 18 bases between the germline ends. This CDR3 is built from 15 residues. This chain's CDR3 is CASSPHIQGRTEAFF. In DNA, the CDR3 is TGTGCCAGCAGCCCACACATACAGGGAAGAACTGAAGCTTTCTTT.

In its sample, this clone was seen a few times. The chain carries TRBV4-2 and TRBJ1-3; TRBD1 matches at 12 bases. The CDR3 contains 20 residues. CDR1 is LGHNA, CDR2 YNFKEQ, per germline. The trim removed 2 bases at V and 0 bases at J, leaving 11 bases unmatched. The CDR3 here is CASSQRPGTGGLFSGNTIYF. CDR3 nucleotides: TGTGCCAGCAGCCAACGACCCGGGACAGGGGGCCTCTTCTCTGGAAACACCATATATTTT.

J is TRBJ1-6 and V is TRBV10-2; TRBD1 agrees at 11 bases. After removal of 0 bases from V and 10 bases from J, the junction contained 2 bases not matched to a gene. The CDR3 is made up of 15 amino acids. Germline lookup yields CDR1 WSHSY and CDR2 SAAADI. CDR3 DNA sequence: TGCGCCAGCAGTGAGTCGGGGACAGGGGGATCACCCCTCCACTTT. Translated, it gives CASSESGTGGSPLHF.

This CDR3 reads CASSSEGLYSSNYGYTF. The CDR3 DNA sequence: TGTGCCAGCAGCTCAGAGGGCCTATACAGCTCTAACTATGGCTACACCTTC. The chain links TRBV7-2 to TRBJ1-2, with D unresolved. CDR3 size: 17 residues. Trimming took 4 bases from V and 0 from J, leaving 18 bases between them. Per germline, CDR1 SGHTA and CDR2 FQGNSA.

CDR3 protein: CASSYRDLIDNSPLHF. CDR3 DNA sequence: TGTGCCAGCAGTTACCGGGACTTAATTGATAATTCACCCCTCCACTTT. This chain joins TRBV6-6 and TRBJ1-6, with TRBD1 as a possible D gene (5 bases). V was cut by 2 bases and J by 5 bases, with 13 bases left in between. The CDR3 runs to 16 residues. Germline CDR1 is MNHNY and CDR2 is SVGAGI (reference sequence).

The J gene is TRBJ1-1, the V gene TRBV25-1; D is perhaps TRBD1 (6 bases). Germline V gene lookup returns CDR1 MGHDK and CDR2 SYGVNS. The ends were cut back, 4 bases at V and 6 bases at J, with 9 bases in the middle. The length of the CDR3 is 12 residues. The CDR3 sequence is CASSVRGAEAFF. CDR3 nucleotide sequence: TGTGCCAGCAGTGTCAGGGGCGCTGAAGCTTTCTTT.

The V call is TRBV12-5, the J call TRBJ1-2, with 9 bases lining up with TRBD1. The trim removed 1 base at V and 8 bases at J, leaving 8 bases unmatched. The CDR3 extends over 15 amino acids. CDR1 LGHNT and CDR2 FRNRAP come from the germline V gene. CDR3: CASGLGTTGGSGYTF. CDR3 DNA sequence: TGTGCTAGTGGTTTGGGCACTACAGGGGGCTCGGGCTACACCTTC. Full variable domain (missing parts from reference TRBV12-5 and TRBJ1-2): DARVTQTPRHKVTEMGQEVTMRCQPILGHNTVFWYRQTMMQGLELLAYFRNRAPLDDSGMPKDRFSAEMPDATLATLKIQPSEPRDSAVYFCASGLGTTGGSGYTFGSGTRLTVV.

The rearrangement links TRBV11-2 to TRBJ1-2; 9 bases are a match to TRBD1. V was pared by 5 bases and J by 6 bases, with 13 bases of the junction left unmatched. This CDR3 is 16 amino acids long. Germline CDR1 reads SGHAT; CDR2 reads FQNNGV. The CDR3 region is CASSPGTGWLVDGYTF. The CDR3 DNA reads TGTGCCAGCAGCCCGGGGACAGGGTGGTTAGTCGATGGCTACACCTTC.

The chain combines TRBV2 with TRBJ1-5; D is undetermined. The germline V and J ends were trimmed by 6 bases and 2 bases, with 8 bases remaining between them. Germline values: CDR1 SNHLY, CDR2 FYNNEI. The CDR3 loop spans 13 amino acids. The CDR3 protein is CASRDEGNQPQHF. CDR3 nucleotide sequence: TGTGCCAGCAGAGATGAGGGCAATCAGCCCCAGCATTTT.

The gene calls are TRBV14 and TRBJ2-3, with 7 bases matching TRBD1. From germline, CDR1 is SGHDN and CDR2 FVKESK. The CDR3 consists of 14 residues. Unmatched junction bases numbered 8, after V lost 3 bases and J lost 8 bases. DNA of the CDR3: TGTGCCAGCAGCCAGGTGGGACAGTCGGCTACGCAGTATTTT. Its translation: CASSQVGQSATQYF.

This chain uses TRBV27 with TRBJ2-1; maybe TRBD1 (6 bases). The ends were cut back, 5 bases at V and 4 bases at J, with 12 bases in the middle. CDR1 is MNHEY and CDR2 is SMNVEV in the germline V gene (reference sequence). This CDR3 spans 14 amino acids. CDR3 in DNA: TGTGCCAGCAGTCTAGCCCAGGGGTACAATGAGCAGTTCTTC. Its translation: CASSLAQGYNEQFF.

The chain joins TRBV14 to TRBJ1-6; D is ambiguous. In germline, CDR1 is SGHDN, CDR2 FVKESK. The CDR3 spans 15 residues. The ends were cut back, 5 bases at V and 10 bases at J, with 18 bases in the middle. The CDR3 DNA sequence: TGTGCCAGCAGCTACGCGGAGCCCTTTGTCTCACCCCTCCACTTT. Encoded protein: CASSYAEPFVSPLHF.

V is TRBV5-4 and J is TRBJ2-1; D may be TRBD2 (6 bases). CDR1 is SGHNT, CDR2 YYREEE, per germline (reference sequence). Trimming stripped 3 bases from V and 0 bases from J, with 13 bases between. The CDR3 extends over 16 amino acids. The CDR3 DNA sequence: TGTGCCAGCAGCTCCAGACGGGGGTTCTCCTACAATGAGCAGTTCTTC. Its translation is CASSSRRGFSYNEQFF.

This clone was seen many times. The chain carries TRBV7-9 and TRBJ1-6; the D gene is possibly TRBD1 (6 bases). The ends were cut back, 1 base at V and 6 bases at J, with 13 bases in the middle. CDR1 is SEHNR and CDR2 is FQNEAQ in the germline V gene (reference sequence). The CDR3 contains 16 residues. CDR3 nucleotides: TGTGCCAGCAGCTTAGGGGCAGGGGCTGGTAATTCACCCCTCCACTTT. This sequence encodes CASSLGAGAGNSPLHF.

The V call is TRBV6-5, the J call TRBJ2-3, with unresolved D. Germline CDR1 and CDR2: MNHEY and SVGAGI. V was shortened by 2 bases and J by 6 bases, with 12 bases between the two germline ends. The CDR3 length is 14 residues. DNA for the CDR3: TGTGCCAGCAGTTACGGTTTGGGCCGGGATACGCAGTATTTT. It encodes CASSYGLGRDTQYF.

The V call is TRBV18, the J call TRBJ2-2, with 9 positions matching TRBD1. Per the germline V gene, CDR1 is KGHSH and CDR2 is LQKENI. There are 16 residues in the CDR3. Germline trimming cut 1 base from V and 5 bases from J; bases unmatched to any gene: 5. CDR3 sequence: CASSPLPGQGTGELFF. The DNA of the CDR3 is TGTGCCAGCTCACCACTCCCGGGACAGGGAACCGGGGAGCTGTTTTTT.

J is TRBJ1-1 and V is TRBV13, with D possibly being TRBD1 (6 bases). The CDR3 consists of 17 residues. The germline V gene has CDR1 PRHDT and CDR2 FYEKMQ (reference sequence). The V and J ends lost 4 bases and 0 bases respectively, with 18 bases between them. The CDR3 loop is CASSSRTGRNMNTEAFF. The CDR3 region has the DNA TGTGCCAGCAGCTCGAGAACAGGGAGAAACATGAACACTGAAGCTTTCTTT.

This clone was seen more than once but under ten times. The gene calls are TRBV5-6 and TRBJ1-6; perhaps TRBD1 as D (5 bases). Germline-derived CDR1 and CDR2 are SGHDT and YYEEEE. CDR3 length equals 14 residues. Trimming removed 2 bases from V and 10 bases from J, with 13 bases in between. This CDR3 reads CASSLDSPVSPLHF. CDR3 DNA: TGTGCCAGCAGCTTAGACAGCCCAGTGTCACCCCTCCACTTT.

V gene TRBV21-1 combines with J gene TRBJ2-5; the table gives TRBD1 as D, unverified against the DNA. TRBV21-1 constitutes a pseudogene. The CDR3 totals 14 residues. The CDR3 reads CASRTRTGQETQYF. The CDR3 bases are TGTGCCAGCAGGACCAGAACAGGACAAGAGACCCAGTACTTC.

V and J are TRBV29-1 and TRBJ2-1, with 9 bases lining up with TRBD1. The CDR3 is 14 residues long. CDR1 and CDR2 (germline): SQVTM, ANQGSEA. V shed 7 bases and J 0 bases; nucleotides not matched to a gene: 4. This CDR3 is CSAGTGRSYNEQFF. CDR3 coding DNA: TGCAGCGCTGGGACAGGGCGCTCCTACAATGAGCAGTTCTTC.

This chain joins TRBV18 and TRBJ2-1; 9 bases are shared with TRBD1. There are 14 residues in the CDR3. With 5 bases clipped from V and 8 bases from J, the junction kept 7 bases outside the gene matches. Germline CDR1 and CDR2: KGHSH and LQKENI. This chain's CDR3 is CASSSYRGQDEQFF. The CDR3 nucleotides are TGTGCCAGCTCATCATACAGGGGGCAAGATGAGCAGTTCTTC.

Here the CDR3 reads CASSRKGFQAGLDIQETQYF. CDR3 DNA sequence: TGCGCCAGCAGCCGTAAAGGATTCCAAGCGGGACTAGATATCCAAGAGACCCAGTACTTC. The gene calls are TRBV5-1 and TRBJ2-5; 8 bases match TRBD2. J was trimmed by 1 base and V by 4 bases; bases with no gene match: 21. The CDR3 spans 20 residues. CDR1 and CDR2 from the germline V gene are SGHRS and YFSETQ.

V gene TRBV5-1 combines with J gene TRBJ2-3; tentative D call: TRBD2 (6 bases). The V gene's germline CDR1 is SGHRS and CDR2 YFSETQ. CDR3 length: 16 amino acids. V was pared by 1 base and J by 2 bases, with 14 bases between. This CDR3 reads CASSLPLAVLTDTQYF. The CDR3 DNA follows: TGCGCCAGCAGCTTGCCCTTAGCGGTCCTCACAGATACGCAGTATTTT.